This paragraph reports one T cell receptor beta chain. This entry belongs to a study of blood T cell repertoires in COVID-19. At the level of the study: Samples of COVID-19 (acute and convalescent) were obtained from the United States, Italy and Spain. Sample material is recorded as cDNA or gDNA derived from T cells, B-cell-depleted T cells, or PBMCs.

Germline V gene data show CDR1 as MGHDK and CDR2 as SYGVNS. The V end was cut by 3 bases, the J end by 0 bases, with 11 bases between. The length of the CDR3 is 16 residues. Authors' processing steps: Amplification of reference gene primers provided the estimated nucleated cell counts. Only in-frame clones appear in the TCRdb table, and some are missing; sequencing was by immunoSEQ multiplex PCR. For V, J and clone size, that table is used; D and trimming come from the DNA. The sample lists around 300,000 clones, about nine tenths occurring once. The J gene is TRBJ1-4, the V gene TRBV25-1; D is undetermined. Sequencing was performed on peripheral blood. The clonotype originates from a woman in her thirties or forties who had recovered from COVID-19. CDR3 in amino acids: CASSELGLATNEKLFF. CDR3 in DNA: TGTGCCAGCAGTGAGTTGGGCCTCGCAACTAATGAAAAACTGTTTTTT.